The 30 T cell receptor beta chains below were found in one sample sequenced in a study of shared clonotypes between healthy human individuals. Using immunoSEQ multiplex PCR, the repertoire was profiled, and TCRdb retains in-frame clones only, with some absent. This table has roughly 2,500,000 clones, 80% to 95% appearing once. The material sequenced was naive CD4+ T cells from PBMCs. Documented subset: CD45RA+ positively selected. These receptors all come from a man aged 18 to 30 in good health. Some clones in this sample may be carry-over from other donors' samples.

The chain has TRBV28 and TRBJ1-5; 9 bases agree with TRBD1. The germline gives CDR1 MDHEN, CDR2 SYDVKM. Germline trimming cut 5 bases from V and 7 bases from J; bases unmatched to any gene: 9. The CDR3 extends over 15 amino acids. This CDR3 is CASSPPTGGRQPQHF. The CDR3 DNA sequence: TGTGCCAGCAGTCCACCGACAGGGGGAAGGCAGCCCCAGCATTTT. Using reference TRBV28 and TRBJ1-5 for the parts outside the CDR3, the full variable domain is DVKVTQSSRYLVKRTGEKVFLECVQDMDHENMFWYRQDPGLGLRLIYFSYDVKMKEKGDIPEGYSVSREKKERFSLILESASTNQTSMYLCASSPPTGGRQPQHFGDGTRLSIL.

In the case of this clone: A read error may produce the germline difference seen at one junction end. The chain joins TRBV29-1 to TRBJ2-7, with D uncertain. This CDR3 spans 11 amino acids. From germline, CDR1 is SQVTM and CDR2 ANQGSEA. The CDR3 spells CSAEWTYEQYF. The CDR3 DNA is TGCAGCGCTGAATGGACCTACGAGCAGTACTTC.

The rearrangement links TRBV6-6 to TRBJ2-1; D remains ambiguous. The CDR3 has 12 amino acids. V was trimmed by 5 bases and J by 9 bases, leaving 11 bases between them. Germline loops: CDR1 MNHNY, CDR2 SVGAGI (reference sequence). The CDR3 bases are TGTGCCAGCAGTCCCGAAGTAGTTGAGCAGTTCTTC. Amino acid sequence: CASSPEVVEQFF.

The genes are TRBV19 and TRBJ2-7; D gene uncertain. Trimming left V 5 bases short and J 12 bases short, with 14 bases between. The V gene's germline CDR1 is LNHDA and CDR2 SQIVND (reference sequence). CDR3 size: 11 residues. The CDR3 DNA reads as TGTGCCAGTAGTGTTGCCGGGCGAAGGTACTTC. The encoded protein is CASSVAGRRYF.

The gene calls are TRBV28 and TRBJ2-7; perhaps TRBD1 as D (7 bases). Per the germline V gene, CDR1 is MDHEN and CDR2 is SYDVKM. The CDR3 contains 14 residues. The ends were cut back, 4 bases at V and 7 bases at J, with 17 bases in the middle. The CDR3 bases are TGTGCCAGCAGTTCCCCCGGCAGGGGGGAAGAGCAGTACTTC. Amino acid sequence: CASSSPGRGEEQYF.

The rearrangement links TRBV6-6 to TRBJ1-2; D is uncertain. The CDR3 consists of 12 residues. Germline-derived CDR1 and CDR2 are MNHNY and SVGAGI (reference sequence). The V gene lost 10 bases and the J gene lost 8 bases, with 17 bases spanning the gap. CDR3 region: CAIQEGQKGYTF. The CDR3 nucleotides read TGTGCCATTCAAGAGGGCCAAAAGGGCTACACCTTC.

This clone was detected only once. This chain joins TRBV5-1 and TRBJ2-7; a weak D match, TRBD1 (5 bases). Germline values: CDR1 SGHRS, CDR2 YFSETQ. Trimming left V 4 bases short and J 0 bases short, with 20 bases between. CDR3 size: 17 residues. Here the CDR3 DNA reads TGCGCCAGCAGCCCAACTCCAACAGGCGCCCCCTCCTACGAGCAGTACTTC. It specifies CASSPTPTGAPSYEQYF.

The V gene is TRBV28, the J gene TRBJ1-2; D remains ambiguous. CDR3 length: 13 amino acids. The germline V and J ends were trimmed by 2 bases and 8 bases, with 12 bases remaining between them. Germline assignment: CDR1 MDHEN and CDR2 SYDVKM. CDR3 region: CASSLARLWGYTF. The CDR3 region has the DNA TGTGCCAGCAGTTTAGCCCGCTTGTGGGGCTACACCTTC.

This chain joins TRBV5-1 and TRBJ2-1, with a weak D call TRBD2 (6 bases). With 0 bases removed from V and 8 bases from J, the gap between germline ends came to 12 bases. This CDR3 region has 14 residues. The V gene's germline CDR1 is SGHRS and CDR2 YFSETQ. The CDR3 nucleotides read TGCGCCAGCAGCTTGGCGGCGGGGCCCGATGAGCAGTTCTTC. It codes for CASSLAAGPDEQFF.

The V gene is TRBV6-6, the J gene TRBJ1-2, with a possible D match to TRBD1 (5 bases). This CDR3 has 12 amino acids. Germline V gives CDR1 MNHNY, CDR2 SVGAGI (reference sequence). The V end was cut by 4 bases, the J end by 8 bases, with 11 bases between. CDR3 loop: CASSSTAWGYTF. The CDR3 DNA reads as TGTGCCAGCAGTTCGACAGCCTGGGGCTACACCTTC.

J is TRBJ2-2 and V is TRBV30; the D gene is possibly TRBD2 (6 bases). CDR3 size: 14 residues. V lost 4 bases and J 4 bases, leaving 13 bases between the germline ends. Germline V gene lookup returns CDR1 GTSNPN and CDR2 SVGIG (reference sequence). The chain's CDR3 is CAWTGTRITGELFF. The CDR3, as DNA: TGTGCCTGGACTGGGACTCGCATCACCGGGGAGCTGTTTTTT. Based on the CDR3 plus reference TRBV30 and TRBJ2-2, the full variable domain is SQTIHQWPATLVQPVGSPLSLECTVEGTSNPNLYWYRQAAGRGLQLLFYSVGIGQISSEVPQNLSASRPQDRQFILSSKKLLLSDSGFYLCAWTGTRITGELFFGEGSRLTVL.

The V and J genes are TRBV4-1 and TRBJ2-5; 10 bases map to TRBD2. The end of the DNA is better explained by TRBJ2-7, so the J call may be wrong. The germline V gene encodes CDR1 MGHRA and CDR2 YSYEKL. The CDR3 is made up of 16 amino acids. CDR3 sequence reads: CASSQVASGRRGEQYF. The CDR3 bases are TGCGCCAGCAGCCAAGTAGCTAGCGGGAGAAGGGGCGAGCAGTACTTC.

The sample holds one count of this clone. At one end the junction does not follow the germline gene, possibly because of a read error. Different DNA sequences within this sample yield the same CDR3. The genes are TRBV20-1 and TRBJ2-7; D unclear. This CDR3 has 10 residues. Germline values: CDR1 DFQATT, CDR2 SNEGSKA (reference sequence). CDR3 DNA: TGCAGTGCGAGAGGCTACGAGCAGTACTTC. Protein: CSARGYEQYF.

The V and J genes are TRBV6-5 and TRBJ1-1; no clear D gene. Germline loops: CDR1 MNHEY, CDR2 SVGAGI. This CDR3 is built from 15 residues. V lost 6 bases and J 0 bases, leaving 14 bases between the germline ends. The CDR3 bases are TGTGCCAGCAGGTTGGAGGTTTGGATGAACACTGAAGCTTTCTTT. It codes for CASRLEVWMNTEAFF.

This clone showed up just once. The chain has TRBV28 and TRBJ2-5, with 8 bases lining up with TRBD1. The CDR3 has 14 amino acids. CDR1 is MDHEN, CDR2 SYDVKM, per germline. Losses at the gene ends were 5 bases for V and 4 bases for J; bases not matched to a gene: 6. CDR3 nucleotides: TGTGCCAGCAGTCTCAGGACAGGGTTAGAGACCCAGTACTTC. Its translation: CASSLRTGLETQYF.

CDR3 protein: CASSLRAGVAGEREQYF. In nucleotides, the CDR3 is TGTGCCAGCAGCCTGCGGGCAGGGGTAGCGGGAGAACGCGAGCAGTACTTC. The gene calls are TRBV5-5 and TRBJ2-7; 9 nucleotides match TRBD2. This CDR3 is 17 amino acids long. Trimming cost V 4 bases and J 6 bases; bases outside gene matches: 17. Germline values: CDR1 SGHKS, CDR2 YYEKEE (reference sequence).

This clone has only one observation. Other DNA sequences in the same sample also yield this CDR3. This chain uses TRBV28 with TRBJ1-3; D is ambiguous. The V gene lost 6 bases and the J gene lost 0 bases, with 9 bases spanning the gap. The V gene's germline CDR1 is MDHEN and CDR2 SYDVKM. The CDR3 contains 14 residues. CDR3 DNA: TGTGCCAGCAGACCCTTGAGCTCTGGAAACACCATATATTTT. Translation: CASRPLSSGNTIYF.

The chain has TRBV25-1 and TRBJ2-7; possible D gene TRBD1, 6 bases. Trimming removed 4 bases from V and 4 bases from J, with 20 bases in between. The V gene's germline CDR1 is MGHDK and CDR2 SYGVNS. CDR3 length equals 16 residues. Here the CDR3 DNA reads TGTGCCAGCAGTGCGATAGCATGGGACACCAGATACGAGCAGTACTTC. Its protein is CASSAIAWDTRYEQYF.

This clone was observed a single time. This CDR3 is also generated by other DNA sequences in the sample. V is TRBV6-5 and J is TRBJ1-1; the D is unclear. V lost 3 bases, J lost 1 base, and 9 bases lay in between. The CDR3 extends over 14 amino acids. The germline V gene has CDR1 MNHEY and CDR2 SVGAGI. As DNA, the CDR3 is TGTGCCAGCAGTTATTCTCGGGGGAACACTGAAGCTTTCTTT. Encoded protein: CASSYSRGNTEAFF.

The rearrangement uses TRBV27 and TRBJ2-7, with TRBD2 matching over 9 bases. V gave up 5 bases and J gave up 4 bases; unmatched junction bases: 3. This CDR3 has 13 residues. Germline CDR1 reads MNHEY; CDR2 reads SMNVEV (reference sequence). The chain's CDR3 is CASSDLAGYEQYF. CDR3 DNA: TGTGCCAGCAGTGACCTAGCGGGATACGAGCAGTACTTC.

The chain carries TRBV7-2 and TRBJ2-5; 7 bases are a match to TRBD1. Germline lookup yields CDR1 SGHTA and CDR2 FQGNSA. CDR3 length equals 15 residues. J lost 4 bases, V lost 10 bases, and 15 bases had no gene match. The CDR3 DNA reads as TGTGCCACCGAACTACAGGGGACGCTACTAGAGACCCAGTACTTC. This sequence encodes CATELQGTLLETQYF.

This clone was recorded once. The chain recombines TRBV12-5 with TRBJ2-3; 7 nucleotides agree with TRBD2. There are 14 residues in the CDR3. J was trimmed by 2 bases and V by 4 bases; bases with no gene match: 3. Germline assignment: CDR1 LGHNT and CDR2 FRNRAP. The CDR3 here is CASGSSGLTDTQYF. The CDR3 DNA reads as TGTGCTAGTGGTTCTAGCGGACTCACAGATACGCAGTATTTT.

The chain joins TRBV5-1 to TRBJ2-7; D may be TRBD1 (6 bases). The CDR3 contains 16 residues. Per the germline V gene, CDR1 is SGHRS and CDR2 is YFSETQ. The germline V and J ends were trimmed by 4 bases and 2 bases, with 19 bases remaining between them. The CDR3 region has the DNA TGCGCCAGCAGCACCAACTTACAGGGAAAAACCTACGAGCAGTACTTC. Protein product: CASSTNLQGKTYEQYF.

The chain links TRBV7-9 to TRBJ1-3, with 8 nucleotides matching TRBD1. The CDR3 contains 14 residues. V trimming: 6 bases; J trimming: 2 bases; junction bases outside the gene matches: 3. The germline V gene has CDR1 SEHNR and CDR2 FQNEAQ (reference sequence). CDR3 protein: CASRLQGAGNTIYF. The CDR3 bases are TGTGCCAGCAGGCTACAGGGGGCTGGAAACACCATATATTTT.

With regard to this clone: Different DNA sequences within this sample yield the same CDR3. The chain has TRBV18 and TRBJ1-5; no clear D. In germline, CDR1 is KGHSH, CDR2 LQKENI. Trimming left V 2 bases short and J 4 bases short, with 6 bases between. The CDR3 consists of 13 residues. CDR3 coding DNA: TGTGCCAGCTCACCAGGTTCAAATCAGCCCCAGCATTTT. It yields the protein CASSPGSNQPQHF.

The rearrangement joins TRBV5-1 to TRBJ2-1; TRBD2 matches 8 bases. Germline V lookup: CDR1 SGHRS, CDR2 YFSETQ. V was clipped by 4 bases and J by 8 bases; unmatched bases: 14. The CDR3 runs to 16 residues. DNA for the CDR3: TGCGCCAGCAGCCGGGGGGGCACCGGGAGTGGACATGAGCAGTTCTTC. Translating gives CASSRGGTGSGHEQFF.

The rearrangement links TRBV19 to TRBJ2-3; D remains ambiguous. Germline V gives CDR1 LNHDA, CDR2 SQIVND (reference sequence). The ends were cut back, 6 bases at V and 6 bases at J, with 25 bases in the middle. The CDR3 runs 17 residues. The CDR3 region is CASSNEFPGGARDTQYF. DNA of the CDR3: TGTGCCAGTAGCAACGAGTTCCCCGGCGGAGCGCGGGATACGCAGTATTTT.

This clone appeared once. The sample carries other DNA sequences with the same CDR3. The chain uses TRBV6-5 and TRBJ2-7; TRBD2 might be the D (6 bases). This CDR3 is built from 13 residues. Germline V gene data show CDR1 as MNHEY and CDR2 as SVGAGI. V lost 4 bases to trimming and J lost 4 bases, with 11 bases between them. DNA for the CDR3: TGTGCCAGCAGTTCGGGACTTACATACGAGCAGTACTTC. Its protein is CASSSGLTYEQYF.

This clone has a single count. The genes are TRBV5-1 and TRBJ2-5, with a possible D match to TRBD1 (5 bases). The CDR3 length is 13 residues. V gave up 7 bases and J gave up 0 bases, with 10 bases separating them. Per the germline V gene, CDR1 is SGHRS and CDR2 is YFSETQ. Written as DNA, the CDR3 is TGCGCCAGCTCGACAGAGTACCAAGAGACCCAGTACTTC. This codes for CASSTEYQETQYF.

The rearrangement uses TRBV4-3 and TRBJ1-3; D gene uncertain. Germline V CDR1 and CDR2: LGHNA, YSLEER. This CDR3 spans 15 amino acids. Trimming cost V 0 bases and J 2 bases, with 8 bases left between them. DNA of the CDR3: TGCGCCAGCAGCCAAGATCCGGGGACTGGAAACACCATATATTTT. The encoded protein is CASSQDPGTGNTIYF.